This is a list of T cell receptor beta chains from one sample in a study of molecular identifiers for immune sequencing clone quantification. TCRdb reanalysed the PCR reads using MiXCR and keeps one entry per CDR3 protein. The data show fewer than 100,000 distinct CDR3 sequences, 21% seen once. The sample taken for sequencing was naive CD8+ T cells from blood, with Jurkat cell RNA spiked in. The receptors here all came from a human donor in good health. Some libraries in this study had Jurkat cell RNA spiked in. Each CDR3 is given with its conserved first and last residue. D genes are given only for firm matches. Rows give clone size only sometimes, using once, few, many, or a class for an expanded clone.

V: TRBV19; J: TRBJ1-6; size: once; D: TRBD1; DNA: TGTGCCAGTAGTGCGACCCCGACAGGGCAATATAATTCACTCCTCCACTTT; CDR3: CASSATPTGQYNSLLHF
V: TRBV6-2/TRBV6-3; J: TRBJ2-7; size: many; D: TRBD1; DNA: TGCGCCAGCAGCCCCGGGACAGGGTGGTACGAGCAGTACTTC; CDR3: CASSPGTGWYEQYF
V: TRBV27; J: TRBJ2-3; size: many; D: NA; DNA: TGTGCCAGCAGTTCCGTCGGAACCTCGGGTACAGATACGCAGTATTTT; CDR3: CASSSVGTSGTDTQYF
V: TRBV7-9; J: TRBJ2-3; size: many; D: NA; DNA: TGTGCCAGCAGGAACCCAGGCGACACGCAGTATTTT; CDR3: CASRNPGDTQYF
V: TRBV19; J: TRBJ2-7; size: many; D: NA; DNA: TGTGCCAGTAGTGCCTCAGGGGCCCCATCCTACGAGCAGTACTTC; CDR3: CASSASGAPSYEQYF
V: TRBV10-3; J: TRBJ2-7; size: many; D: NA; DNA: TGTGCCATCAGTGAGTCCGGTCGGCACTACGAGCAGTACTTC; CDR3: CAISESGRHYEQYF
V: TRBV5-1; J: TRBJ2-3; size: NA; D: TRBD1; DNA: TGCGCCAGCAGCTACCGGGACAGGGGAACAGATACGCAGTATTTT; CDR3: CASSYRDRGTDTQYF
V: TRBV6-2/TRBV6-3; J: TRBJ1-6; size: few; D: TRBD1; DNA: TGTGCCAGCAGACCCGGGACAGGATATAATTCACCCCTCCACTTT; CDR3: CASRPGTGYNSPLHF
V: TRBV7-9; J: TRBJ2-7; size: NA; D: NA; DNA: TGTGCCAGCAGCTCCCCAAGGGGGTCCTACGAGCAGTACTTC; CDR3: CASSSPRGSYEQYF
V: TRBV4-3; J: TRBJ2-3; size: many; D: TRBD1; DNA: TGCGCCAGCAGCCGGACAGGGAGCACAGATACGCAGTATTTT; CDR3: CASSRTGSTDTQYF
V: TRBV7-7; J: TRBJ2-7; size: few; D: TRBD1; DNA: TGTGCCAGCAGCCCCCGGACAGGTTTTTACGAGCAGTACTTC; CDR3: CASSPRTGFYEQYF
V: TRBV4-1; J: TRBJ2-3; size: many; D: NA; DNA: TGCGCCAGCAGCCTCCTCGACTTACACACAGATACGCAGTATTTT; CDR3: CASSLLDLHTDTQYF
V: TRBV20-1; J: TRBJ2-2; size: NA; D: TRBD2; DNA: TGCAGTGCTAGAGATGGGACTAGCGCTACCGGGGAGCTGTTTTTT; CDR3: CSARDGTSATGELFF
V: TRBV2; J: TRBJ2-7; size: many; D: TRBD1; DNA: TGTGCCAGCAGTGCCGGGACAGGGGGGTACGAGCAGTACTTC; CDR3: CASSAGTGGYEQYF
V: TRBV12-3/TRBV12-4; J: TRBJ2-7; size: many; D: NA; DNA: TGTGCCAGCAGTGGCCGGGACCCCAGGAAGCAGTACTTC; CDR3: CASSGRDPRKQYF
V: TRBV11-1; J: TRBJ2-2; size: many; D: NA; DNA: TGTGCCAGCAGCCCCCGTGTCGGGACGTCATACACCGGGGAGCTGTTTTTT; CDR3: CASSPRVGTSYTGELFF
V: TRBV5-1; J: TRBJ1-1; size: many; D: NA; DNA: TGCGCCAGCAGCTTTTGGTCAGGGTCGGACACTGAAGCTTTCTTT; CDR3: CASSFWSGSDTEAFF
V: TRBV29-1; J: TRBJ2-5; size: many; D: NA; DNA: TGCAGCGTTGAGGGGGGACCCCCGGAGACCCAGTACTTC; CDR3: CSVEGGPPETQYF
V: TRBV27; J: TRBJ2-1; size: many; D: NA; DNA: TGTGCCAGCTCTATAATGGGGGCCTACAATGAGCAGTTCTTC; CDR3: CASSIMGAYNEQFF
V: TRBV5-1; J: TRBJ1-5; size: many; D: TRBD1; DNA: TGCGCCAGCAGCTTGGGTGACAGGGGAGGGGATCAGCCCCAGCATTTT; CDR3: CASSLGDRGGDQPQHF
V: TRBV6-5; J: TRBJ2-5; size: many; D: TRBD2; DNA: TGTGCCAGCTATACGGGGGGTGCCCAGTACTTC; CDR3: CASYTGGAQYF
V: TRBV6-2/TRBV6-3; J: TRBJ1-5; size: many; D: TRBD1; DNA: TGTGCCAGCAAGGACTCAGGGGGTGGTCAGCCCCAGCATTTT; CDR3: CASKDSGGGQPQHF
V: TRBV7-9; J: TRBJ1-2; size: many; D: NA; DNA: TGTGCCAGCAGCTTATCCTGGACCGAAGAGGCGTATGGCTACACCTTC; CDR3: CASSLSWTEEAYGYTF
V: TRBV20-1; J: TRBJ2-7; size: NA; D: NA; DNA: TGCAGTGCTAGAGAAGGGTTAGCCTCCGAGCGGTACTTC; CDR3: CSAREGLASERYF
V: TRBV4-3; J: TRBJ2-3; size: NA; D: NA; DNA: TGCGCCAGCAGCCACGGGGCCCTCACAGATACGCAGTATTTT; CDR3: CASSHGALTDTQYF
V: TRBV3-1; J: TRBJ2-7; size: few; D: TRBD2; DNA: TGTGCCAGCAGCCAACGGGGCGGACTAGCGGGACAAGTGTTTAAGTTC; CDR3: CASSQRGGLAGQVFKF
V: TRBV29-1; J: TRBJ2-7; size: NA; D: NA; DNA: TGCAGCGTTGCCCCAGGGTCTCTGAACGAGCAGTACTTC; CDR3: CSVAPGSLNEQYF
V: TRBV7-2; J: TRBJ2-7; size: many; D: NA; DNA: TGTGCCAGCAGCTTGAGTCCAAGTCCACCGTACGAGCAGTACTTC; CDR3: CASSLSPSPPYEQYF
V: TRBV27; J: TRBJ1-5; size: many; D: NA; DNA: TGTGCCAGCAGTTTTTCGGGGGGTGTCAAGCCCCAGCATTTT; CDR3: CASSFSGGVKPQHF
V: TRBV4-3; J: TRBJ2-3; size: many; D: TRBD2; DNA: TGCGCCAGCAGCCAGGATTCCGGGACTAGCGGGAGAGGGACAGATACGCAGTATTTT; CDR3: CASSQDSGTSGRGTDTQYF
V: TRBV4-2; J: TRBJ2-1; size: NA; D: NA; DNA: TGTACCAGCAGCCAAGACGAGGCTCGCACGGGGTACAATGAGCAGTTCTTC; CDR3: CTSSQDEARTGYNEQFF
V: TRBV27; J: TRBJ2-2; size: NA; D: NA; DNA: TGTGCCAGCAGTTTCCTAGGAGACGGGGAGCTGTTTTTT; CDR3: CASSFLGDGELFF
V: TRBV16; J: TRBJ2-5; size: many; D: NA; DNA: TGTGCCAGCAGCCTGCGGACAAGCGACGTTTTGACCCAGTACTTC; CDR3: CASSLRTSDVLTQYF
V: TRBV14; J: TRBJ2-6; size: many; D: TRBD1; DNA: TGTGCCAGCAGCTTACCGGACAGGGTAGCATCTGGGGCCAACGTCCTGACTTTC; CDR3: CASSLPDRVASGANVLTF
V: TRBV3-1; J: TRBJ2-3; size: many; D: NA; DNA: TGTGCCAGCAGCCAAGGTTCGTATACGCAGTATTTT; CDR3: CASSQGSYTQYF
V: TRBV2; J: TRBJ2-6; size: many; D: NA; DNA: TGTGCCAGCGGCGCAGACCTCTCTGGGGCCAACGTCCTGACTTTC; CDR3: CASGADLSGANVLTF